The entry below describes one T cell receptor (beta chain). The CDR3 spans 14 residues. Deletions cut 3 bases from V and 8 bases from J, with 17 bases between. The germline gives CDR1 SQVTM, CDR2 ANQGSEA. Genomic DNA of each subset was evenly split across several immunoSEQ plates. The method was immunoSEQ multiplex PCR; TCRdb's version includes in-frame clones alone and lacks a portion of them. This sample yields about 800,000 clones, of which 96% are seen a single time; around 0.21% belongs to the top ten. This sample was included in a study of shared clonotypes between healthy human individuals. Across the whole study: The study drew on two women and three men aged 18 to 49 as donors.

Naive CD8 cells were CD45RO-negative, positively selected for CCR7, excluding terminally differentiated effector memory CD45RA+ cells. Each of the donors was a healthy adult who was HIV-negative and had not had a recent acute infection or vaccination. The TCR sequence derives from a man younger than 40 in good health. The V call is TRBV29-1, the J call TRBJ2-1, with D perhaps TRBD1 (6 bases). The sequencing input was naive CD8+ T cells sorted from blood. The CDR3 bases are TGCAGCGTTGAGTCAGGGGCCACGCTATATGAGCAGTTCTTC. Translated: CSVESGATLYEQFF.